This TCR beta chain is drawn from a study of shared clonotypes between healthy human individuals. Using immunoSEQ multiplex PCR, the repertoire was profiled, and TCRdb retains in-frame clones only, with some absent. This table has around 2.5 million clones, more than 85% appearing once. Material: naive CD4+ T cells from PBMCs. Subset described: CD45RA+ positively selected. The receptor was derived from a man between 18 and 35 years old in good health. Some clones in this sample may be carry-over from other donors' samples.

The chain's CDR3 is CASSVGTPGPETQYF. The DNA of the CDR3 is TGTGCCAGCAGCGTCGGGACCCCCGGCCCAGAGACCCAGTACTTC. This rearrangement joins TRBV5-3 to TRBJ2-5; D may match TRBD1 or TRBD2 (5 bases each). TRBV5-3 is given ORF status, its function remaining uncertain. The CDR3 has 15 amino acids. Trimming removed 8 bases from V and 4 bases from J, with 21 bases in between.